This is a list of T cell receptor beta chains from one sample in a study of regulatory T cells. The assay was immunoSEQ multiplex PCR, and TCRdb's table has in-frame clones only and misses some. Of around 17,000 clones listed, approximately 82% were seen once; the top ten hold over 7%. Sequenced: conventional CD4+ T cells sorted from blood. These receptors all stem from a young adult with CD3G deficiency. The CDR3 runs from the conserved cysteine through the conserved F or W. The order of the fields is clone size, J gene, V gene, CDR3 length, D gene, CDR3 DNA, CDR3 protein. The D gene is left open where the match is weak. For some rows the clone size is stated as once, few or many, or as a class when expanded; others skip it.

- TRBJ1-2 TRBV5-1 13 TRBD1 TGCGCCAGCAGCTGGACTGGGACAGGAGGCTACACCTTC CASSWTGTGGYTF
- TRBJ2-7 TRBV5-1 15 TRBD2 TGCGCCAGCAGCTTGGATACTAGCGGGAGTTACGAGCAGTACTTC CASSLDTSGSYEQYF
- TRBJ1-6 TRBV28 16 - TGTGCCAGCAGTTTCCTGGGTGGCCCCTATAATTCACCCCTCCACTTT CASSFLGGPYNSPLHF
- TRBJ1-1 TRBV19 12 TRBD1 TGTGCCAGTAGTCCCTTGACAGGGAGGACTTTCTTT CASSPLTGRTFF
- TRBJ1-4 TRBV6-1 16 TRBD1 TGTGCCAGCAGTGAGGAAAACAGGGGGCCGTCGGAAAAACTGTTTTTT CASSEENRGPSEKLFF
- TRBJ1-1 TRBV11-1 16 - TGTGCCAGCAGCCGAGGGGGGCTCCCCCTGAACACTGAAGCTTTCTTT CASSRGGLPLNTEAFF
- TRBJ2-1 TRBV27 15 TRBD2 TGTGCCAGCAGTTTAAGCGGGAGGGCACCGGGTCCCCAGTTCTTC CASSLSGRAPGPQFF
few TRBJ1-1 TRBV11-2 14 - TGTGCCAGCAGCTTAGACCTACTGAACACTGAAGCTTTCTTT CASSLDLLNTEAFF
- TRBJ2-6 TRBV30 19 TRBD1 TGTGCCTGGAGTGTAAGGCGTGGATCCAGGGGGCCTGGGGCCAACGTCCTGACTTTC CAWSVRRGSRGPGANVLTF
- TRBJ1-1 TRBV6-1 13 - TGTGCCAGTCTACGGGGCAAAGACACTGAAGCTTTCTTT CASLRGKDTEAFF
- TRBJ1-2 TRBV6-6 12 - TGTGCCAGCAGCCGTTTAATGGGCGGCTACACCTTC CASSRLMGGYTF
- TRBJ2-7 TRBV30 13 - TGTGCCTGGAGTGTAGAAGGCTCCTACGAGCAGTACTTC CAWSVEGSYEQYF
- TRBJ1-6 TRBV28 18 TRBD1 TGTGCCAGCAGTTTTATGAGACAGAGGGCCAGGACAGGGTCACCCCTCCACTTT CASSFMRQRARTGSPLHF
- TRBJ2-2 TRBV30 17 TRBD2 TGTGCCTGGAGTGGAGGGGTAGCGGGAGAGAACACCGGGGAGCTGTTTTTT CAWSGGVAGENTGELFF
- TRBJ2-1 TRBV30 12 - TGTGCCTGGAGTGGCGCCTACAATGAGCAGTTCTTC CAWSGAYNEQFF
once TRBJ1-1 TRBV11-2 13 - TGTGCCAGCAGCTTAGCTCCGGACACTGAAGCTTTCTTT CASSLAPDTEAFF
- TRBJ1-6 TRBV6-1 13 - TGTGCCAGCAGTAAACTATTAAATTCACCCCTCCACTTT CASSKLLNSPLHF
- TRBJ2-1 TRBV7-9 13 - TGTGCCAGCAGCTTCCTCGGTGACAATGAGCAGTTCTTC CASSFLGDNEQFF
few TRBJ2-3 TRBV7-6 14 - TGTGCCAGCAGCTTGGGGGGTCGTCGAGATACGCAGTATTTT CASSLGGRRDTQYF
once TRBJ1-2 TRBV18 15 TRBD1 TGTGCCAGCTCACCACCGACGGGACAGGGGCATGGCTACACCTTC CASSPPTGQGHGYTF
- TRBJ2-1 TRBV28 15 TRBD1 TGTGCCAGCAGCCACAGGGGGGTCTACTACAATGAGCAGTTCTTC CASSHRGVYYNEQFF
- TRBJ2-1 TRBV7-9 15 TRBD1 TGTGCCAGCAACTTAAACAGGGGGCTGGGCAATGAGCAGTTCTTC CASNLNRGLGNEQFF
- TRBJ2-7 TRBV7-9 13 - TGTGCCAGCAGCTCAGGCCCTCCGGGCGAGCAGTACTTC CASSSGPPGEQYF
- TRBJ1-3 TRBV7-2 17 TRBD1 TGTGCCAGCAGCTTAGTAGGGGGACAGGGTCCTGGAAACACCATATATTTT CASSLVGGQGPGNTIYF
- TRBJ1-5 TRBV19 15 - TGTGCCAGTAGTAAAAGGGGAAAAGGCAATCAGCCCCAGCATTTT CASSKRGKGNQPQHF
- TRBJ2-2 TRBV6-5 15 TRBD1 TGTGCCAGTGCCCGGGACAGGGGTTACACCGGGGAGCTGTTTTTT CASARDRGYTGELFF
- TRBJ2-7 TRBV28 14 TRBD2 TGTGCCAGCAGCCCGGGGGGTATTTCCTACGAGCAGTACTTC CASSPGGISYEQYF
- TRBJ1-2 TRBV4-3 16 - TGCGCCAGCAGCCAAAATCGATCCGACGGTCGCTATGGCTACACCTTC CASSQNRSDGRYGYTF
- TRBJ1-1 TRBV6-1 12 - TGTGCCAGCAGTCAACGACCCTGGGAAGCTTTCTTT CASSQRPWEAFF
- TRBJ2-7 TRBV11-2 14 TRBD2 TGTGCCAGCAGCTTAGGGCCCGGGGGGAGAGAGCAGTACTTC CASSLGPGGREQYF
- TRBJ2-7 TRBV28 16 TRBD1 TGTGCCAGCAGTTCCATGAGGGACAGGAGCACCTACGAGCAGTACTTC CASSSMRDRSTYEQYF
- TRBJ2-7 TRBV6-1 14 - TGTGCCAGCAGTGTGACAGCCCGATTCTACGAGCAGTACTTC CASSVTARFYEQYF
few TRBJ1-3 TRBV10-3 13 - TGTGCCATTACTACAGGGTACGGAAACACCATATATTTT CAITTGYGNTIYF
- TRBJ1-2 TRBV5-1 14 - TGCGCCAGCAGCTTGGGGACCCCGGAGTATGGCTACACCTTC CASSLGTPEYGYTF
- TRBJ1-2 TRBV19 15 - TGTGCCAGTAGTATAGATTCGCGGCGGTTCTATGGCTACACCTTC CASSIDSRRFYGYTF
- TRBJ1-5 TRBV6-1 15 - TGTGCCAGCAGTGAAGCGATGATGGGCAATCAGCCCCAGCATTTT CASSEAMMGNQPQHF